The 13 T cell receptor beta chains listed next were all sequenced from one sample in a study of blood T cell repertoires in COVID-19. Method: immunoSEQ multiplex PCR; TCRdb's copy keeps in-frame clones and lacks some. The sample comprises about 260,000 clones, 80% to 90% of which are singletons, and about 2.1% rests with the top ten. Material for sequencing was peripheral blood. The source is a man aged 25 to 40 with active or convalescent COVID-19.

This sequence joins TRBV5-5 and TRBJ1-2; tentatively, D is TRBD1 (5 bases). The V and J ends lost 4 bases and 4 bases respectively, with 14 bases between them. The CDR3 is made up of 14 amino acids. In germline, CDR1 is SGHKS, CDR2 YYEKEE (reference sequence). CDR3 nucleotide sequence: TGTGCCAGCAGCACCCCCGGGCAGGGCTATGGCTACACCTTC. Protein sequence: CASSTPGQGYGYTF. The complete variable domain, with remaining parts taken from reference TRBV5-5 and TRBJ1-2, reads DAGVTQSPTHLIKTRGQQVTLRCSPISGHKSVSWYQQVLGQGPQFIFQYYEKEERGRGNFPDRFSARQFPNYSSELNVNALLLGDSALYLCASSTPGQGYGYTFGSGTRLTVV.

The chain recombines TRBV21-1 with TRBJ2-4; the table's D call TRBD1 went unverified against the DNA. TRBV21-1 constitutes a pseudogene. There are 16 residues in the CDR3. As DNA, the CDR3 is TGTGCCAGCAGCCCACGACAATCTTTTCCGGTAAACATTCAGTACTTC. Its protein product is CASSPRQSFPVNIQYF.

This clone occurred a few times. CDR3 protein: CASGTDYYEQYF. The CDR3 region has the DNA TGTGCCAGCGGGACAGACTACTACGAGCAGTACTTC. The chain couples TRBV2 to TRBJ2-7; 7 bases agree with TRBD1. V shed 8 bases and J 3 bases; nucleotides not matched to a gene: 4. The CDR3 is 12 amino acids. Looked up from germline, CDR1 is SNHLY and CDR2 is FYNNEI.

The V and J genes are TRBV10-2 and TRBJ2-7, with 9 bases that match TRBD1. CDR1 is WSHSY, CDR2 SAAADI, per germline. The CDR3 runs to 13 residues. J was trimmed by 6 bases and V by 7 bases; bases with no gene match: 7. CDR3 bases: TGCGCCAGCAAGCCGGGACAGGGTCGCGAGCAGTACTTC. Its translation: CASKPGQGREQYF.

About this clone itself: Within the sample, other DNA sequences also encode this same CDR3. The gene calls are TRBV30 and TRBJ1-1; D unclear. Germline assignment: CDR1 GTSNPN and CDR2 SVGIG (reference sequence). The CDR3 sequence is 12 residues long. Trimming shortened V by 4 bases and J by 0 bases, and 6 bases separated the two germline ends. CDR3 sequence reads: CAWNRLNTEAFF. In nucleotides, the CDR3 is TGTGCCTGGAACAGATTGAACACTGAAGCTTTCTTT.

V usage is TRBV7-7 and J usage is TRBJ2-1; D gene ambiguous. This CDR3 region has 14 residues. Germline lookup yields CDR1 SSHAT and CDR2 FNYEAQ (reference sequence). Trimming took off 3 bases at V and 8 bases at J, with 14 bases between the two ends. The CDR3 coding sequence is TGTGCCAGCAGCTTTGACAATTTTTCTGATGAGCAGTTCTTC. Encoded protein: CASSFDNFSDEQFF.

This clone was counted between two and nine times. The rearrangement uses TRBV9 and TRBJ2-1, with 10 bases lining up with TRBD2. V was pared by 2 bases and J by 10 bases, with 6 bases of the junction left unmatched. The CDR3 loop spans 14 amino acids. Germline V gives CDR1 SGDLS, CDR2 YYNGEE. CDR3 nucleotides: TGTGCCAGCAGCGTGACTAGCGGGTCTAGGGAGCAGTTCTTC. It is translated as CASSVTSGSREQFF.

The V and J genes are TRBV7-8 and TRBJ1-1; TRBD1 might be the D (6 bases). Germline V gives CDR1 SGHVS, CDR2 FQNEAQ. This CDR3 spans 15 amino acids. CDR3 in amino acids: CADSNRTGLNTEAFF. The DNA for the CDR3 is TGTGCTGACTCCAACCGAACAGGGCTGAACACTGAAGCTTTCTTT. Filled out from reference TRBV7-8 and TRBJ1-1, the complete variable domain reads GAGVSQSPRYKVAKRGQDVALRCDPISGHVSLFWYQQALGQGPEFLTYFQNEAQLDKSGLPSDRFFAERPEGSVSTLKIQRTQQEDSAVYLCADSNRTGLNTEAFFGQGTRLTVV.

V gene TRBV3-1 (or the pseudogene TRBV3-2) combines with J gene TRBJ1-1; D is possibly TRBD1 (5 bases). Germline CDR1 and CDR2: LGHDT and YNNKEL (reference sequence). Trimming took 2 bases from V and 0 from J, leaving 10 bases between them. CDR3 size: 15 residues. CDR3 protein: CASSQSRVLNTEAFF. For the CDR3, the DNA is TGTGCCAGCAGCCAAAGCAGGGTTCTGAACACTGAAGCTTTCTTT.

The rearrangement uses TRBV11-2 and TRBJ1-1; D uncertain. Per germline, CDR1 SGHAT and CDR2 FQNNGV. CDR3 length equals 13 residues. The V end lost 3 bases, the J end lost 2 bases, and 7 bases lay between the germline ends. CDR3 sequence (DNA): TGTGCCAGCAGCTTCCCAACAAACACTGAAGCTTTCTTT. Its translation: CASSFPTNTEAFF.

The rearrangement uses TRBV9 and TRBJ1-3, with D unresolved. Trimming took off 0 bases at V and 4 bases at J, with 5 bases between the two ends. CDR3 length: 13 residues. Germline assignment: CDR1 SGDLS and CDR2 YYNGEE. The chain's CDR3 is CASSVAEGNTIYF. DNA for the CDR3: TGTGCCAGCAGCGTAGCCGAGGGAAACACCATATATTTT.

The chain employs TRBV30 and TRBJ2-7; 7 nucleotides line up with TRBD2. The CDR3 spans 14 residues. The junction had 7 bases not matched to a gene; V was cut back by 4 bases and J by 1 base. Looked up from germline, CDR1 is GTSNPN and CDR2 is SVGIG (reference sequence). CDR3 bases: TGTGCCTGGACCGCGGTACTAGCGTCCTACGAGCAGTACTTC. It codes for CAWTAVLASYEQYF.

The chain recombines TRBV2 with TRBJ1-6, with 7 nucleotides matching TRBD1. The CDR3 spans 15 residues. Trimming at V came to 3 bases and at J to 2 bases, leaving 1 base not matched to a gene. The V gene's germline CDR1 is SNHLY and CDR2 FYNNEI. The CDR3 sequence: CASSDRGTYNSPLHF. The CDR3 DNA reads TGTGCCAGCAGTGACAGGGGGACCTATAATTCACCCCTCCACTTT.